This T cell receptor (beta chain) was identified in a study of radiation and T cells in renal cell carcinoma. Remarks on this clone: The antigen is undetermined.

The time point was: blood 2 weeks post-SBRT. Documented treatment: 15 Gy SBRT to primary tumor, nephrectomy 4 weeks later. The study's findings and limits: No pretreatment tumor biopsies were available for baseline clonotypes. From baseline, blood top tumor clonotypes peaked at 2 weeks post-radiation.

Generated by immunoSEQ multiplex PCR, the TCRdb table keeps only in-frame clones and is missing some. The data show roughly 150,000 clones, 87% seen once. This receptor was obtained from a woman aged 50 to 60 with renal cell carcinoma. Sequenced here: blood, sampled from a patient whose treatment included radiotherapy and nephrectomy.

CDR3 DNA sequence: TGTGCCAGCTCACCACGGAAAGGGGATCGAAATCAGCCCCAGCATTTT. It translates to CASSPRKGDRNQPQHF. The genes are TRBV18 and TRBJ1-5, with D perhaps TRBD1 (5 bases). The CDR3 contains 16 residues. In germline, CDR1 is KGHSH, CDR2 LQKENI. Trimming left V 1 base short and J 4 bases short, with 14 bases between.